This TCR beta chain was observed in a study of CXCR3-negative and CXCR3-positive naive CD8 T cells. Study-level background: The study obtained around 140 million TRB reads, about 1.5 +/- 0.3 million per library.

5' RACE that incorporated UMI labels was used to prepare the TRB cDNA libraries. TCRdb re-called the 5' RACE reads and gives one entry per CDR3 protein, without DNA. Reported are about 120,000 distinct CDR3 sequences; the ten largest clones contain roughly 0.6%. On this clonotype: Its antigen remains unknown.

Study results and limitations: CXCR3-positive naive cells had more hydrophobic TRB CDR3s than CXCR3-negative naive cells.

Using triplicate sorts, some 320,000 cells were collected each time from every CD8+ T cell subset. The clonotype was recovered from a human donor in good health. Some clones in this sample may be carry-over from other donors' samples. The sequenced material came from naive CXCR3+ CD8+ T cells from blood. Subset of the sample: CD45RO-CCR7+CD27+CD95- naive CD8+ T cells expressing CXCR3 (TNR3+).

The CDR3 sequence is CASSLPRRTGHTEAFF. This chain uses TRBV13 with TRBJ1-1; the D call from TCRdb, TRBD1, cannot be confirmed without DNA. The CDR3 consists of 16 residues. In germline, CDR1 is PRHDT, CDR2 FYEKMQ (reference sequence).